The present entry profiles one T cell receptor beta chain with its context. This sample is drawn from a study of blood T cell repertoires in COVID-19. Data came from immunoSEQ multiplex PCR; TCRdb stores just in-frame clones and leaves some out. The sample yields around 140,000 clones, approximately 87% seen once. Germline CDR1 WNHNN, CDR2 SYGVQD (reference sequence). V trimming: 8 bases; J trimming: 7 bases; junction bases outside the gene matches: 9. CDR3 length: 15 residues. The chain links TRBV10-1 to TRBJ2-1, with TRBD2 matching 12 bases. The sample was PBMCs or T cells enriched from blood (not recorded which). The receptor's source is a man in his 60s who had recovered from COVID-19. The CDR3 loop reads CASSRTSGIHNEQFF. The CDR3 bases are TGCGCCAGCTCTCGGACTAGCGGGATACATAATGAGCAGTTCTTC.